The clone carrying this T cell receptor (beta chain) was counted many times. TCRdb re-called the 5' RACE reads through MiXCR, storing one row per CDR3 protein. This sample has tens of thousands of distinct CDR3 sequences, with 3.5% to 4% found just once. The sample comes from a study of neurological immune-mediated disorders. The germline V gene has CDR1 SGDLS and CDR2 YYNGEE. The length of the CDR3 is 14 residues. The V end lost 4 bases, the J end lost 6 bases, and 16 bases lay between the germline ends. The rearrangement joins TRBV9 to TRBJ1-1, with D perhaps matching TRBD1 (5 bases). The sequencing input was PBMCs. The TCR comes from a man aged 25 to 40 with multiple sclerosis. The CDR3 DNA is TGTGCCAGCAGCCTGGGGCACCTCCCCGCTGAAGCTTTCTTT. It encodes CASSLGHLPAEAFF.